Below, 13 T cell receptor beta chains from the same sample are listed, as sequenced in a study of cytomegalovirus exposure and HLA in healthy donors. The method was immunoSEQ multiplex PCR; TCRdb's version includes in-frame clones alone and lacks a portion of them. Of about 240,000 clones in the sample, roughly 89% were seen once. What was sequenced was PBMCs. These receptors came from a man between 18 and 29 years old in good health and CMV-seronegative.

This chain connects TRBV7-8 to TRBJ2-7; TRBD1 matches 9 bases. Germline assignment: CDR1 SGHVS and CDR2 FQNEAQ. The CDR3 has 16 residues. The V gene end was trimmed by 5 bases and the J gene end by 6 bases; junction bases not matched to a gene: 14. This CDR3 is CASSTTGTGIGSEQYF. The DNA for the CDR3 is TGTGCCAGCAGCACTACCGGGACAGGGATTGGGAGCGAGCAGTACTTC. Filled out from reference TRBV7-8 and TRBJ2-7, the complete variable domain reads GAGVSQSPRYKVAKRGQDVALRCDPISGHVSLFWYQQALGQGPEFLTYFQNEAQLDKSGLPSDRFFAERPEGSVSTLKIQRTQQEDSAVYLCASSTTGTGIGSEQYFGPGTRLTVT.

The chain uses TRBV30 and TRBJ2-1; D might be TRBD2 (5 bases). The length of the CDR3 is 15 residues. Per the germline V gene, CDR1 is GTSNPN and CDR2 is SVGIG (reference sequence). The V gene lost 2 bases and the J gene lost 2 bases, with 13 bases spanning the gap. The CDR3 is CAWSQRGFAYNEQFF. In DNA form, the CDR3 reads TGTGCCTGGAGTCAACGCGGGTTTGCCTACAATGAGCAGTTCTTC.

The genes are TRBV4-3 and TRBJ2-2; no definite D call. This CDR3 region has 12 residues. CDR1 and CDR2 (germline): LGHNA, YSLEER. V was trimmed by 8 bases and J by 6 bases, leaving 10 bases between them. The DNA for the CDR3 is TGCGCCAGCGGAGCTATGGCCGGGGAGCTGTTTTTT. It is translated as CASGAMAGELFF.

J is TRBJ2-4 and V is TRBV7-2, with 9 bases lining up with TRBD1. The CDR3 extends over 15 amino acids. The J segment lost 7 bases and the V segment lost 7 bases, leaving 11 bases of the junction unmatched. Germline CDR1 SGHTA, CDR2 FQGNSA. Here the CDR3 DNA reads TGTGCCAGCACCCTGACCGGGACAGGGATGAACATTCAGTACTTC. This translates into CASTLTGTGMNIQYF.

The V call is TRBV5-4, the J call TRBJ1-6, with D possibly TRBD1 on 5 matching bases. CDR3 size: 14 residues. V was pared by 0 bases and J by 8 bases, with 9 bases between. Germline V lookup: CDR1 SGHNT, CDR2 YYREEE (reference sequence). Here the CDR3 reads CASSLVQGDSPLHF. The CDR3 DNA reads TGTGCCAGCAGCTTGGTGCAGGGTGATTCACCCCTCCACTTT.

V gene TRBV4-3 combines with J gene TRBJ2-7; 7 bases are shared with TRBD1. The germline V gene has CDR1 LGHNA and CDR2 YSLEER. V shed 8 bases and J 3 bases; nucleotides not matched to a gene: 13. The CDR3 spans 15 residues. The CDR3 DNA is TGCGCCAGCTCTTTCAACAGGGGAATGGTCTACGAGCAGTACTTC. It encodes CASSFNRGMVYEQYF.

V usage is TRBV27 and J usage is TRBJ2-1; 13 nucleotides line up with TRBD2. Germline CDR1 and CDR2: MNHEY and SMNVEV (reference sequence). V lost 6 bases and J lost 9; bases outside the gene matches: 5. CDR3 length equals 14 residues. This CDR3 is CASSGLAGVAEQFF. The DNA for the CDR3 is TGTGCCAGCAGCGGACTAGCGGGAGTAGCTGAGCAGTTCTTC.

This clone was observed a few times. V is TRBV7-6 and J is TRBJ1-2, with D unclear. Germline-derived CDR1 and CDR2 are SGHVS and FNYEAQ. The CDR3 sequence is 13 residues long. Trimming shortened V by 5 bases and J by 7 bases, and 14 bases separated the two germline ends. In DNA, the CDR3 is TGTGCCAGCAGCCTTTCGGACGGAGGTGGCTACACCTTC. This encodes CASSLSDGGGYTF.

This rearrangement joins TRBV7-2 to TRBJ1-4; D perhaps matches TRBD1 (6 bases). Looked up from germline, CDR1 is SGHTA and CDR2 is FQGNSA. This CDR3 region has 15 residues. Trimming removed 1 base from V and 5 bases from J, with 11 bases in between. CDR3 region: CASSLGGTRNEKLFF. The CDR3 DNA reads TGTGCCAGCAGCTTAGGAGGGACACGGAATGAAAAACTGTTTTTT. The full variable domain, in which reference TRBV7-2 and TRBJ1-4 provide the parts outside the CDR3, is GAGVSQSPSNKVTEKGKDVELRCDPISGHTALYWYRQSLGQGLEFLIYFQGNSAPDKSGLPSDRFSAERTGGSVSTLTIQRTQQEDSAVYLCASSLGGTRNEKLFFGSGTQLSVL.

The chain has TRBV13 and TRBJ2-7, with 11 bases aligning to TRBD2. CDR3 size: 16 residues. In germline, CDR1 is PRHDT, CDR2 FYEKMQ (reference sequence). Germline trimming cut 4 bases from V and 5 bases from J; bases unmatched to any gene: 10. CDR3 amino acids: CASSSKGLAGTDEQYF. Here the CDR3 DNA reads TGTGCCAGCAGCTCGAAAGGACTAGCGGGTACGGACGAGCAGTACTTC.

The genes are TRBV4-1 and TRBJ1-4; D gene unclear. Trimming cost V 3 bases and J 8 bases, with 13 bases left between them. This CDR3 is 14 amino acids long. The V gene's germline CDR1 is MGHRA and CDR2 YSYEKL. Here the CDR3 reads CASSQPRSWEKLFF. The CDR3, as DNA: TGCGCCAGCAGCCAGCCTAGGTCGTGGGAAAAACTGTTTTTT.

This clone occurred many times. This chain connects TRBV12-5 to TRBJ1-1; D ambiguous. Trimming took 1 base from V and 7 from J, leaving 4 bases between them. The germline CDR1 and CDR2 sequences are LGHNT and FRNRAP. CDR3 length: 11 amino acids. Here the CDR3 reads CASGLESEAFF. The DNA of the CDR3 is TGTGCTAGTGGTTTGGAGAGTGAAGCTTTCTTT.

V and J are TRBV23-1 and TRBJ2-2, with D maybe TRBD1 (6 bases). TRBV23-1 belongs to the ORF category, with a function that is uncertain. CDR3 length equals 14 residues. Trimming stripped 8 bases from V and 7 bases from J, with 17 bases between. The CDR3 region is CASPRGTVDGELFF. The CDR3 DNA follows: TGCGCCAGCCCCAGGGGCACAGTAGACGGGGAGCTGTTTTTT.